Presented here are 32 T cell receptor beta chains from one specimen sequenced in a study of cytomegalovirus exposure and HLA in healthy donors. The primer mix had 60 Vbeta and 13 Jbeta primers. The table came from immunoSEQ multiplex PCR; TCRdb's copy has only in-frame clones and leaves some out. The sample comprises over 65,000 clones, more than 70% of which are singletons, and about 9.6% rests with the top ten. The sequencing sample was made of PBMCs. These receptors were collected from a man in his forties or fifties in good health and CMV-seronegative.

The rearrangement links TRBV18 to TRBJ2-1; 7 nucleotides line up with TRBD1. Losses at the gene ends were 3 bases for V and 7 bases for J; bases not matched to a gene: 6. This CDR3 is 14 amino acids long. Germline values: CDR1 KGHSH, CDR2 LQKENI. The CDR3 region has the DNA TGTGCCAGCTCACCCGACAGGGTTGTGAATGAGCAGTTCTTC. Translated, it gives CASSPDRVVNEQFF.

This clone was seen just once. The chain joins TRBV10-3 to TRBJ2-1; possibly TRBD2 for D (5 bases). V was trimmed by 0 bases and J by 10 bases, leaving 13 bases between them. CDR3 length equals 14 residues. CDR1 is ENHRY and CDR2 is SYGVKD in the germline V gene. CDR3 amino acids: CAISESPSQDEQFF. The CDR3 region has the DNA TGTGCCATCAGTGAGTCTCCTAGCCAGGACGAGCAGTTCTTC.

The rearrangement links TRBV4-2 to TRBJ2-6; 10 bases are shared with TRBD1. Unmatched junction bases numbered 5, after V lost 4 bases and J lost 5 bases. The CDR3 covers 16 residues. CDR1 and CDR2 (germline): LGHNA, YNFKEQ. In nucleotides, the CDR3 is TGTGCCAGCAGCCCGGACAGGGGGTTCAGGGCCAACGTCCTGACTTTC. Protein product: CASSPDRGFRANVLTF.

This clone was counted between two and nine times. The chain employs TRBV18 and TRBJ2-7; 9 bases map to TRBD1. In germline, CDR1 is KGHSH, CDR2 LQKENI. There are 14 residues in the CDR3. Trimming removed 6 bases from V and 1 base from J; junction bases left unmatched: 4. Written as DNA, the CDR3 is TGTGCCAGCTCTCCGGGACAGGGATCCTACGAGCAGTACTTC. Protein: CASSPGQGSYEQYF.

This clone was observed a few times. This sequence joins TRBV28 and TRBJ1-4; 10 nucleotides agree with TRBD1. Per the germline V gene, CDR1 is MDHEN and CDR2 is SYDVKM. J gave up 7 bases and V 5 bases, and 10 bases lay outside the gene matches. CDR3 length: 16 amino acids. In DNA, the CDR3 is TGTGCCAGCAGTCTTACACTGGGACAGGGGAGTGAAAAACTGTTTTTT. Translation gives CASSLTLGQGSEKLFF.

The chain links TRBV7-2 to TRBJ1-3, with a weak D call TRBD1 (6 bases). The CDR3 runs 15 residues. The V end lost 5 bases, the J end lost 5 bases, and 16 bases lay between the germline ends. Germline V gene lookup returns CDR1 SGHTA and CDR2 FQGNSA. The CDR3 protein is CASSDGQTARNTIYF. CDR3 bases: TGTGCCAGCAGCGACGGACAGACAGCAAGAAACACCATATATTTT.

The chain has TRBV5-4 and TRBJ2-3; the match to TRBD1 covers 7 bases. CDR3 length: 14 amino acids. The V and J ends lost 0 bases and 7 bases, in that order; junction bases with no gene match: 5. Germline CDR1 reads SGHNT; CDR2 reads YYREEE (reference sequence). The CDR3 coding sequence is TGTGCCAGCAGCTTGGAGGGGGCCTTTTATACGCAGTATTTT. It translates to CASSLEGAFYTQYF.

The chain combines TRBV7-9 with TRBJ1-1, with D maybe TRBD1 (6 bases). The CDR3 totals 14 residues. Germline V gene sequence: CDR1 SEHNR, CDR2 FQNEAQ (reference sequence). The V gene lost 7 bases and the J gene lost 6 bases, with 18 bases spanning the gap. The CDR3 loop reads CASNDYQGTAEAFF. CDR3 coding DNA: TGTGCCAGCAACGATTACCAGGGGACCGCTGAAGCTTTCTTT.

J is TRBJ2-1 and V is TRBV11-2, with a possible D match to TRBD2 (5 bases). Germline CDR1 is SGHAT and CDR2 is FQNNGV. Trimming left V 5 bases short and J 1 base short, with 9 bases between. This CDR3 comprises 14 residues. The CDR3 spells CASSRGLSYNEQFF. The CDR3 coding sequence is TGTGCCAGCAGCCGAGGGCTATCCTACAATGAGCAGTTCTTC.

This clone has just one count. This chain links TRBV29-1 with TRBJ2-1; 10 nucleotides align to TRBD2. The CDR3 totals 14 residues. Unmatched junction bases numbered 6, after V lost 6 bases and J lost 4 bases. Germline CDR1 is SQVTM and CDR2 is ANQGSEA. The CDR3 loop is CSVGGLAPYNEQFF. In nucleotides, the CDR3 is TGCAGCGTGGGGGGACTAGCGCCTTACAATGAGCAGTTCTTC.

The chain couples TRBV6-1 to TRBJ1-3; D unresolved. V lost 4 bases and J 0 bases, leaving 7 bases between the germline ends. The CDR3 spans 14 residues. Germline loops: CDR1 MNHNS, CDR2 SASEGT. For the CDR3, the DNA is TGTGCCAGCAGTGCAGCGTACTCTGGAAACACCATATATTTT. It translates to CASSAAYSGNTIYF.

The CDR3 here is CASSLMDRPEETQYF. As DNA, the CDR3 is TGTGCCAGCTCACTTATGGACAGGCCAGAGGAGACCCAGTACTTC. The chain recombines TRBV18 with TRBJ2-5; 7 nucleotides line up with TRBD1. Trimming at V came to 4 bases and at J to 5 bases, leaving 10 bases not matched to a gene. The CDR3 consists of 15 residues. Germline lookup yields CDR1 KGHSH and CDR2 LQKENI.

The V call is TRBV7-9, the J call TRBJ1-5, with 7 bases matching TRBD1. J gave up 5 bases and V 5 bases, and 9 bases lay outside the gene matches. The CDR3 length is 15 residues. Germline V CDR1 and CDR2: SEHNR, FQNEAQ (reference sequence). The CDR3 is CASSRGTAGDQPQHF. The CDR3 DNA follows: TGTGCCAGCAGCCGGGGGACAGCTGGAGATCAGCCCCAGCATTTT. The full variable domain, rest sourced from reference TRBV7-9 and TRBJ1-5, is DTGVSQNPRHKITKRGQNVTFRCDPISEHNRLYWYRQTLGQGPEFLTYFQNEAQLEKSRLLSDRFSAERPKGSFSTLEIQRTEQGDSAMYLCASSRGTAGDQPQHFGDGTRLSIL.

The chain links TRBV11-2 to TRBJ1-2, with TRBD1 identical over 9 bases. The V and J ends lost 3 bases and 8 bases, in that order; junction bases with no gene match: 7. CDR1 and CDR2 from the germline V gene are SGHAT and FQNNGV. The CDR3 is 14 amino acids. The CDR3 spells CASSLVQGAGGYTF. CDR3 in DNA: TGTGCCAGCAGCTTGGTACAGGGGGCAGGCGGCTACACCTTC.

The rearrangement joins TRBV5-8 to TRBJ2-5; 7 bases are shared with TRBD1. CDR1 and CDR2 from the germline V gene are SGHTS and YDEGEE. The V segment lost 0 bases and the J segment 5 bases; nucleotides outside the gene matches: 7. CDR3 length equals 15 residues. The CDR3 loop reads CASSLGTGAAETQYF. The DNA for the CDR3 is TGTGCCAGCAGCTTGGGAACAGGGGCAGCGGAGACCCAGTACTTC.

The chain joins TRBV11-2 to TRBJ1-5; D gene unclear. With 0 bases removed from V and 2 bases from J, the gap between germline ends came to 8 bases. This CDR3 is built from 15 residues. Per the germline V gene, CDR1 is SGHAT and CDR2 is FQNNGV. The CDR3 loop reads CASSLDGFGNQPQHF. CDR3 sequence (DNA): TGTGCCAGCAGCTTAGACGGGTTTGGCAATCAGCCCCAGCATTTT.

The chain recombines TRBV19 with TRBJ1-2, with D possibly TRBD1 on 5 matching bases. V shed 3 bases and J shed 4 bases, with 12 bases lying between them. CDR3 length: 14 amino acids. Germline CDR1 LNHDA, CDR2 SQIVND (reference sequence). CDR3 DNA sequence: TGTGCCAGTAGTATTTTGGCAGGGCGCTATGGCTACACCTTC. Amino acid sequence: CASSILAGRYGYTF. Filled out from reference TRBV19 and TRBJ1-2, the complete variable domain reads DGGITQSPKYLFRKEGQNVTLSCEQNLNHDAMYWYRQDPGQGLRLIYYSQIVNDFQKGDIAEGYSVSREKKESFPLTVTSAQKNPTAFYLCASSILAGRYGYTFGSGTRLTVV.

This sequence joins TRBV14 and TRBJ2-4, with D maybe TRBD2 (5 bases). Trimming pared 0 bases from V and 8 bases from J, leaving 17 bases between. This CDR3 is 16 amino acids long. Germline assignment: CDR1 SGHDN and CDR2 FVKESK. CDR3 bases: TGTGCCAGCAGCCAAGATAACGGGGATGGAAATTACATTCAGTACTTC. Amino acids: CASSQDNGDGNYIQYF.

The V call is TRBV27, the J call TRBJ1-2, with a possible D match to TRBD1 (6 bases). Trimming shortened V by 3 bases and J by 2 bases, and 7 bases separated the two germline ends. Germline CDR1 and CDR2: MNHEY and SMNVEV (reference sequence). There are 13 residues in the CDR3. This chain's CDR3 is CASSFGTNYGYTF. CDR3 sequence (DNA): TGTGCCAGCAGTTTTGGGACAAACTATGGCTACACCTTC.

V gene TRBV20-1 combines with J gene TRBJ2-1; D unclear. The CDR3 extends over 11 amino acids. V lost 6 bases, J lost 15 bases, and 18 bases lay in between. CDR1 DFQATT and CDR2 SNEGSKA come from the germline V gene (reference sequence). CDR3 in amino acids: CSARHLERLFF. CDR3 bases: TGCAGTGCGAGGCACCTAGAGAGGCTGTTCTTC.

A single count supports this clone. This chain joins TRBV5-1 and TRBJ2-7; possibly TRBD1 for D (6 bases). V dropped 4 bases and J dropped 2 bases, with 16 bases sitting between them. The CDR3 runs to 15 residues. Germline V gene data show CDR1 as SGHRS and CDR2 as YFSETQ. CDR3: CASSPQAGTTYEQYF. The DNA for the CDR3 is TGCGCCAGCAGCCCACAGGCAGGGACAACCTACGAGCAGTACTTC.

The chain combines TRBV21-1 with TRBJ2-1; the DNA was not used to check the table's D call, TRBD1. TRBV21-1 has pseudogene status. The CDR3 spans 15 residues. CDR3 sequence reads: CASSKSAGGRYEQFF. CDR3 nucleotide sequence: TGTGCCAGCAGCAAATCGGCAGGGGGCAGGTATGAGCAGTTCTTC.

V is TRBV27 and J is TRBJ1-2; 7 nucleotides align to TRBD1. V gave up 6 bases and J gave up 0 bases; unmatched junction bases: 4. CDR3 length: 14 residues. From germline, CDR1 is MNHEY and CDR2 SMNVEV (reference sequence). The CDR3 region is CASSPGQPNYGYTF. The CDR3 DNA sequence: TGTGCCAGCAGCCCGGGACAGCCTAACTATGGCTACACCTTC.

This clone appeared once. V and J are TRBV25-1 and TRBJ2-7, with TRBD1 matching 10 bases. CDR3 size: 15 residues. The V and J ends lost 3 bases and 3 bases, in that order; junction bases with no gene match: 5. Looked up from germline, CDR1 is MGHDK and CDR2 is SYGVNS. Here the CDR3 reads CASSDQGDRGYEQYF. The CDR3 nucleotides read TGTGCCAGCAGTGACCAGGGGGACAGGGGCTACGAGCAGTACTTC.

The rearrangement links TRBV5-1 to TRBJ2-5; D gene uncertain. Trimming removed 1 base from V and 5 bases from J, with 9 bases in between. CDR1 and CDR2 from the germline V gene are SGHRS and YFSETQ. The CDR3 loop spans 13 amino acids. The CDR3 DNA is TGCGCCAGCAGCTTGTCGATCGGGGAGACCCAGTACTTC. Translated, it gives CASSLSIGETQYF.

CDR3 protein: CASSSTGVNYGYTF. The DNA for the CDR3 is TGCGCCAGCAGCTCGACAGGGGTTAACTATGGCTACACCTTC. The chain couples TRBV5-1 to TRBJ1-2; 8 bases match TRBD1. Germline loops: CDR1 SGHRS, CDR2 YFSETQ. V shed 3 bases, J shed 1 base, and the junction held 2 bases outside the gene matches. The CDR3 is made up of 14 amino acids.

CDR3: CASSYSITGDYEQYF. CDR3 coding DNA: TGTGCCAGCAGTTACTCGATAACAGGGGACTACGAGCAGTACTTC. The chain carries TRBV6-5 and TRBJ2-7; TRBD1 matches at 7 bases. CDR1 is MNHEY and CDR2 is SVGAGI in the germline V gene. V trimming: 0 bases; J trimming: 3 bases; junction bases outside the gene matches: 5. This CDR3 region has 15 residues.

The chain is built from TRBV4-2 and TRBJ2-3; weak D call: TRBD2 (7 bases). Germline CDR1 LGHNA, CDR2 YNFKEQ. Trimming took 5 bases from V and 2 from J, leaving 23 bases between them. CDR3 size: 18 residues. CDR3 residues: CASSSGRGGGGVTDTQYF. The CDR3 DNA follows: TGTGCCAGCAGCTCAGGTCGGGGCGGCGGGGGCGTCACAGATACGCAGTATTTT.

CDR3 in amino acids: CASSLTGTGANVLTF. CDR3 DNA: TGCGCCAGCAGCTTGACAGGGACTGGGGCCAACGTCCTGACTTTC. V is TRBV5-1 and J is TRBJ2-6; the D gene is possibly TRBD1 (6 bases). CDR1 is SGHRS and CDR2 is YFSETQ in the germline V gene. The ends were cut back, 1 base at V and 2 bases at J, with 7 bases in the middle. The CDR3 extends over 15 amino acids.

V gene TRBV7-9 combines with J gene TRBJ2-1, with TRBD2 matching 9 bases. Per the germline V gene, CDR1 is SEHNR and CDR2 is FQNEAQ (reference sequence). The ends lost 4 bases at V and 7 bases at J; junction bases unmatched: 8. This CDR3 comprises 15 residues. CDR3 in DNA: TGTGCCAGCAGCTCACATAGCGGGAGCTGGAATGAGCAGTTCTTC. Its protein product is CASSSHSGSWNEQFF. Combining the CDR3 with reference TRBV7-9 and TRBJ2-1 gives the whole variable domain DTGVSQNPRHKITKRGQNVTFRCDPISEHNRLYWYRQTLGQGPEFLTYFQNEAQLEKSRLLSDRFSAERPKGSFSTLEIQRTEQGDSAMYLCASSSHSGSWNEQFFGPGTRLTVL.

The table lists this clone with a count of one. The gene calls are TRBV7-2 and TRBJ2-2; 8 bases are a match to TRBD1. The trim removed 5 bases at V and 5 bases at J, leaving 4 bases unmatched. The CDR3 contains 14 residues. Germline V lookup: CDR1 SGHTA, CDR2 FQGNSA. This CDR3 is CASSERQGTGELFF. In DNA, the CDR3 is TGTGCCAGCAGCGAAAGACAGGGGACCGGGGAGCTGTTTTTT.

The J gene is TRBJ2-5, the V gene TRBV7-9; TRBD2 is a possible D gene (5 bases). V lost 5 bases and J 4 bases, leaving 8 bases between the germline ends. CDR3 length: 12 residues. CDR1 and CDR2 (germline): SEHNR, FQNEAQ (reference sequence). CDR3 sequence reads: CASSPSGETQYF. DNA for the CDR3: TGTGCCAGCAGCCCAAGCGGAGAGACCCAGTACTTC.